The 18 T cell receptor beta chains below come from one sample, sequenced in a study of spatial heterogeneity in lung cancer (dated by TCRdb to about 2019). Libraries were constructed by 5' RACE. The listed sequencing device is NextSeq 500. In TCRdb, the public reads were trimmed at Q25 with fastp and aligned with MiXCR, with productive beta chains retained. Identical CDR3 protein sequences are pooled into one entry, listed with their most common genes and DNA. The sample data list under 150,000 distinct CDR3 sequences, and 9.5% to 14% of these were observed just once. The ten biggest clones cover less than 25% of the sample. Reading the label with the study, this specimen's time point is: blood at routine non-recurrence follow-up after resection. The sample was PBMCs, taken at follow-up. The receptors were gathered from a female donor with early-stage non-small cell lung cancer.

This clonotype was seen at least ten times. V is TRBV6-1 and J is TRBJ2-1; 8 bases align to TRBD2. Germline assignment: CDR1 MNHNS and CDR2 SASEGT. This CDR3 contains 17 residues. Trimming cost V 3 bases and J 4 bases; bases outside gene matches: 11. The CDR3 spells CASSDGGSGGPYNEQFF. The CDR3 coding sequence is TGTGCCAGCAGTGACGGTGGGTCGGGAGGGCCTTACAATGAGCAGTTCTTC.

This clonotype was detected many times. The chain employs TRBV2 and TRBJ1-6, with D hard to call. V lost 6 bases and J 7 bases, leaving 10 bases between the germline ends. Germline assignment: CDR1 SNHLY and CDR2 FYNNEI. This CDR3 is built from 13 residues. In DNA, the CDR3 is TGTGCCAGCAGCTTGCTGGAAAATTCACCCCTCCACTTT. It is translated as CASSLLENSPLHF. The variable domain in full, completed from reference TRBV2 and TRBJ1-6, reads EPEVTQTPSHQVTQMGQEVILRCVPISNHLYFYWYRQILGQKVEFLVSFYNNEISEKSEIFDDQFSVERPDGSNFTLKIRSTKLEDSAMYFCASSLLENSPLHFGNGTRLTVT.

This clonotype was seen at least ten times. V gene TRBV24-1 combines with J gene TRBJ2-3; no definite D call. Trimming shortened V by 0 bases and J by 1 base, and 13 bases separated the two germline ends. This CDR3 comprises 17 residues. The germline V gene has CDR1 KGHDR and CDR2 SFDVKD. The CDR3 nucleotides are TGTGCCACCAGTGATTTGCCCTGGAGAGTCGGCACAGATACGCAGTATTTT. This encodes CATSDLPWRVGTDTQYF.

The rearrangement links TRBV5-1 to TRBJ2-3; D is uncertain. The germline V gene has CDR1 SGHRS and CDR2 YFSETQ. CDR3 length equals 15 residues. V lost 1 base to trimming and J lost 0 bases, with 9 bases between them. In DNA, the CDR3 is TGCGCCAGCAGCTTGTGGGGATTTAGCACAGATACGCAGTATTTT. Translated, it gives CASSLWGFSTDTQYF.

This clonotype was found many times. The V and J genes are TRBV28 and TRBJ2-7; 7 positions match TRBD1. CDR3 length equals 14 residues. CDR1 and CDR2 (germline): MDHEN, SYDVKM. Germline trimming cut 6 bases from V and 6 bases from J; bases unmatched to any gene: 11. The CDR3, as DNA: TGTGCCAGCAGACCCGGGACAGACTTAAGCGAGCAGTACTTC. Protein product: CASRPGTDLSEQYF.

The table lists this clonotype with many counts. The chain is built from TRBV20-1 and TRBJ2-7, with TRBD2 identical over 9 bases. V lost 4 bases and J lost 2; bases outside the gene matches: 12. The CDR3 has 16 amino acids. Germline V CDR1 and CDR2: DFQATT, SNEGSKA (reference sequence). The CDR3 spells CSATPYLAGQTYEQYF. The DNA for the CDR3 is TGCAGTGCTACCCCTTATCTAGCGGGACAAACCTACGAGCAGTACTTC.

This clonotype was seen a handful of times. This chain uses TRBV7-9 with TRBJ1-4, with D possibly matching TRBD1 (5 bases). The ends were cut back, 1 base at V and 10 bases at J, with 16 bases in the middle. The germline V gene encodes CDR1 SEHNR and CDR2 FQNEAQ (reference sequence). The CDR3 extends over 15 amino acids. The CDR3 loop is CASSLGLGERGKLFF. CDR3 nucleotide sequence: TGTGCCAGCAGCTTAGGGCTGGGGGAGCGTGGAAAACTGTTTTTT.

The chain combines TRBV4-3 with TRBJ1-2; TRBD1 is a possible D gene (5 bases). Germline V gene sequence: CDR1 LGHNA, CDR2 YSLEER. This CDR3 has 14 residues. With 1 base removed from V and 8 bases from J, the gap between germline ends came to 14 bases. CDR3: CASSQGDPKGGYTF. CDR3 nucleotides: TGCGCCAGCAGCCAAGGGGACCCGAAGGGCGGCTACACCTTC.

This clonotype was observed a handful of times. The V call is TRBV6-6, the J call TRBJ1-5; 9 nucleotides line up with TRBD1. The CDR3 contains 17 residues. CDR1 is MNHNY, CDR2 SVGAGI, per germline (reference sequence). V trimming: 2 bases; J trimming: 1 base; junction bases outside the gene matches: 6. CDR3 residues: CASSYPNRGRSNQPQHF. The CDR3, as DNA: TGTGCCAGCAGTTACCCTAACAGGGGGCGAAGCAATCAGCCCCAGCATTTT.

This clonotype was seen ten or more times. This chain connects TRBV18 to TRBJ2-5; 9 nucleotides align to TRBD1. Germline V lookup: CDR1 KGHSH, CDR2 LQKENI. This CDR3 has 14 amino acids. V lost 3 bases, J lost 4 bases, and 3 bases stayed unmatched. In DNA, the CDR3 is TGTGCCAGCTCACCGAACAGGGGGCGAGAGACCCAGTACTTC. Protein sequence: CASSPNRGRETQYF.

V usage is TRBV2 and J usage is TRBJ1-5; the D is unclear. The V and J ends lost 6 bases and 5 bases respectively, with 17 bases between them. Germline CDR1 and CDR2: SNHLY and FYNNEI. The CDR3 length is 15 residues. In nucleotides, the CDR3 is TGTGCCAGCAGACCGCCCACATCTTCCCATCAGCCCCAGCATTTT. Protein product: CASRPPTSSHQPQHF.

The J gene is TRBJ1-5, the V gene TRBV18; D call uncertain. The CDR3 is 14 residues long. Trimming cost V 5 bases and J 0 bases, with 8 bases left between them. Germline V lookup: CDR1 KGHSH, CDR2 LQKENI. The CDR3 region is CASSKDNSNQPQHF. CDR3 bases: TGTGCCAGCTCAAAAGACAATAGCAATCAGCCCCAGCATTTT.

The chain is built from TRBV5-1 and TRBJ2-3; D unclear. Trimming pared 3 bases from V and 6 bases from J, leaving 11 bases between. The CDR3 spans 13 residues. Germline assignment: CDR1 SGHRS and CDR2 YFSETQ. CDR3 coding DNA: TGCGCCAGCAGCTCCCTCCAATCGGATACGCAGTATTTT. As protein: CASSSLQSDTQYF.

This clonotype has a handful of counts. V usage is TRBV2 and J usage is TRBJ2-2; D might be TRBD2 (5 bases). The CDR3 has 14 residues. V lost 5 bases and J 3 bases, leaving 10 bases between the germline ends. Germline CDR1 reads SNHLY; CDR2 reads FYNNEI. The chain's CDR3 is CASSPGKYTGELFF. The CDR3 nucleotides read TGTGCCAGCAGTCCGGGGAAGTACACCGGGGAGCTGTTTTTT.

Ten or more counts support this clonotype. The chain carries TRBV6-1 and TRBJ1-6; D unclear. Looked up from germline, CDR1 is MNHNS and CDR2 is SASEGT. The CDR3 spans 11 residues. The V gene lost 8 bases and the J gene lost 8 bases, with 7 bases spanning the gap. CDR3 nucleotide sequence: TGTGCCAGCGGAATAGATTCACCCCTCCACTTT. Translation gives CASGIDSPLHF.

There are many counts of this clonotype. The V gene is TRBV28, the J gene TRBJ1-1; D unresolved. Per the germline V gene, CDR1 is MDHEN and CDR2 is SYDVKM. The CDR3 has 13 residues. The ends were cut back, 6 bases at V and 11 bases at J, with 19 bases in the middle. Written as DNA, the CDR3 is TGTGCCAGCAGGGAGGTGACTTCAAAGGCGGCTTTCTTT. Its translation is CASREVTSKAAFF.

This chain joins TRBV7-9 and TRBJ1-1; D call uncertain. The CDR3 length is 15 residues. In germline, CDR1 is SEHNR, CDR2 FQNEAQ (reference sequence). V lost 1 base, J lost 3 bases, and 12 bases lay in between. For the CDR3, the DNA is TGTGCCAGCAGCTTAGGAGGCCGTCGGGACACTGAAGCTTTCTTT. It encodes CASSLGGRRDTEAFF.

The gene calls are TRBV7-3 and TRBJ1-1; D uncertain. Trimming took off 5 bases at V and 3 bases at J, with 10 bases between the two ends. Germline V CDR1 and CDR2: SGHTA, FQGTGA. The CDR3 consists of 13 residues. The CDR3, as DNA: TGTGCCAGCAGCCCATCAAGTTACACTGAAGCTTTCTTT. Translation: CASSPSSYTEAFF.